This T cell receptor beta chain came from a study of PD-1 blockade in classical Hodgkin lymphoma (dated by TCRdb to about 2020). Regarding the research as a whole: Nivolumab dosing was 3 mg/kg intravenously every 2 weeks, continuing until either disease progression or unacceptable toxicity. The study used TCR beta sequencing and CyTOF to define a peripheral blood immune signature of response to PD-1 blockade in classical Hodgkin lymphoma.

The Qiagen DNeasy kit was used to extract genomic DNA from unsorted PBMCs and from the negatively selected CD4+ and CD8+ fractions. Amplification of TCR beta CDR3 regions was done by immunoSEQ multiplex PCR with primers that anneal to V and J segments. Amplification bias was minimized using a synthetic immune receptor repertoire, and residual bias was removed computationally after sequencing. On the authors' methods: Custom Python scripts were used to quantify repertoire diversity as the Shannon entropy index. Unsorted, CD4+ and CD8+ repertoires were examined separately, except in combined analyses, for which CD4+ and CD8+ sequences were merged in silico. A clone was considered expanded if an increase in frequency of at least 2-fold after treatment relative to C1D1 was found, and a pseudocount of 0.5 was applied to clones undetected at baseline. Singleton clones were defined as clones with 0 or 1 copy at C1D1, and non-singleton clones were defined as clones with 2 or more copies. Clones expanded in unsorted samples were labelled as CD4+, CD8+ or unknown by matching protein sequences in sorted samples from the same patient. Wilcoxon tests on paired samples were used to test diversity changes from C1D1 to C4D1. TCRdb retrieved this table from immuneACCESS and kept in-frame rearrangements only. Not all clones are present; in checked studies, unresolved V genes account for under half, and no reason is known for the remainder. V and J calls and clone size are as listed in that table; D and trimming were resolved from the DNA. In this sample the table shows 20,000 to 25,000 clones, roughly four fifths of which occur a single time. About a fifth of the sample rests with the top ten.

Paper-wide results and their limitations: The study was limited to a single clinical trial cohort, and causes of repertoire differences, possibly disease activity or prior therapy, remained undefined. Lower diversity was seen in patients whose nivolumab began less than 1 year after ASCT, and these patients were left out of later analyses so that immune reconstitution would not confound the results. Among trial patients, those achieving complete response had baseline diversity similar to that of newly diagnosed patients, while diversity was significantly lower in partial responders and progressors. By C4D1, a significant rise was seen in CD4+ TCR diversity but not in CD8+ TCR diversity (p=0.0027 vs p=0.16), and the rise was most apparent among complete responders (p=0.02). Newly diagnosed patients were reported to have lower baseline TCR diversity than healthy donors, and relapsed/refractory patients were reported to have lower baseline TCR diversity still.

Comment on this clone: It lacks a known antigen. Base qualities are not recorded, but no much larger clone differs from it by a single base.

The sample's time point label, decoded: cycle 4 day 1 (C4D1), after around six weeks of nivolumab. All trial patients had relapsed after autologous stem cell transplantation, with cohorts A, B and C differing in prior brentuximab vedotin exposure. The trial cohort included 50 to 60 patients with relapsed/refractory classical Hodgkin lymphoma, and each patient had a best overall response of complete response, partial response or progressive disease. Trial patients were treated with single-agent nivolumab in the multi-cohort phase II CheckMate 205 trial. An independent review committee assessed best overall response by applying the 2007 International Working Group response criteria. Trial PBMCs were obtained immediately prior to nivolumab initiation (C1D1) and on therapy at cycle 2 day 1 and cycle 4 day 1. After peripheral blood was drawn into 8 mL Vacutainer Cell Preparation Tubes, PBMCs were isolated by centrifugation and then cryopreserved.

V is shortened by 5 bases, J by 7 bases, and the region joining them spans 9 bases. The CDR3 starts with the cysteine, ends with the phenylalanine, and has 12 residues. The kept DNA is CDR3 alone, 36 bases in frame from the first base. Via the germline V gene (reference sequence), CDR1 is LNHNV and CDR2 YYDKDF. The source was peripheral blood mononuclear cells (PBMCs), collected before the fourth cycle of nivolumab. The chain joins TRBV15 to TRBJ1-5; there is no confident call for the D gene. The sequence was collected from a human donor with classical Hodgkin lymphoma. The CDR3 sequence is CATSGVAQPQHF. The nucleotide sequence is TGTGCCACCAGCGGAGTTGCGCAGCCCCAGCATTTT.